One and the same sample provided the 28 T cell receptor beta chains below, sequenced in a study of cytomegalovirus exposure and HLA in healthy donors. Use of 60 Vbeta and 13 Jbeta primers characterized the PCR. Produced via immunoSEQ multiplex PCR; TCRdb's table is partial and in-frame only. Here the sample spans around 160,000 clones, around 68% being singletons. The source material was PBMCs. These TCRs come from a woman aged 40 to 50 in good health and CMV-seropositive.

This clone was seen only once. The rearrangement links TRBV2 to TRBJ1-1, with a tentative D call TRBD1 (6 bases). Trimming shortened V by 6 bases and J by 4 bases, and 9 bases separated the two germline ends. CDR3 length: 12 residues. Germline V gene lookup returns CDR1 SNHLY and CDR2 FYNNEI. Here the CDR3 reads CASRQGPTEAFF. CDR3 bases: TGTGCCAGCAGGCAGGGGCCCACTGAAGCTTTCTTT.

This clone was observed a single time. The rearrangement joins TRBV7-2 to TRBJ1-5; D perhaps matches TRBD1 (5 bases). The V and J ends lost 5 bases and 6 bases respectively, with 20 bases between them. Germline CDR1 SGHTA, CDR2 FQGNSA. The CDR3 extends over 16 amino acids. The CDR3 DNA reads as TGTGCCAGCAGCGGGGGGGGAGGGATTTTTAGTCAGCCCCAGCATTTT. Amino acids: CASSGGGGIFSQPQHF.

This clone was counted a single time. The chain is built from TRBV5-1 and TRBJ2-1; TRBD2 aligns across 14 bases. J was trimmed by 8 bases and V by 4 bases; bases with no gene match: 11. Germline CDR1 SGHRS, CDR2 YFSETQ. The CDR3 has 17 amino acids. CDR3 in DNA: TGCGCCAGCAGCCCCGGGACTAGCGGGAGAATTTCCCATGAGCAGTTCTTC. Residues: CASSPGTSGRISHEQFF. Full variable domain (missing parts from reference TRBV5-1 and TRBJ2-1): KAGVTQTPRYLIKTRGQQVTLSCSPISGHRSVSWYQQTPGQGLQFLFEYFSETQRNKGNFPGRFSGRQFSNSRSEMNVSTLELGDSALYLCASSPGTSGRISHEQFFGPGTRLTVL.

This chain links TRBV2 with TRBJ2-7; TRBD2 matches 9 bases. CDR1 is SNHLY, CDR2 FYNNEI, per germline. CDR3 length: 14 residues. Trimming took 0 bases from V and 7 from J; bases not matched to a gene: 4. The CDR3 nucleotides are TGTGCCAGCAGTGAAGCGCGACTAGCGGTTGAGCAGTACTTC. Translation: CASSEARLAVEQYF.

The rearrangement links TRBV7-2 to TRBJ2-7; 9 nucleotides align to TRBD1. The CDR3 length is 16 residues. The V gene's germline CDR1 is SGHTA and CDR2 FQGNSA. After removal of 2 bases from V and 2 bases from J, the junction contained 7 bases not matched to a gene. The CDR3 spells CASSLFPGTGTYEQYF. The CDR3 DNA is TGTGCCAGCAGCTTATTCCCCGGGACAGGGACCTACGAGCAGTACTTC.

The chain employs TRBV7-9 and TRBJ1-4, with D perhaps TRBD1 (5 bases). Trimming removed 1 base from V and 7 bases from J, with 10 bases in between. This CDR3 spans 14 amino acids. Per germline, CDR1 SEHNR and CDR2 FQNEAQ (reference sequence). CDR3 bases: TGTGCCAGCAGCTTAGGTGGGGGGGGTGAAAAACTGTTTTTT. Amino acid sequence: CASSLGGGGEKLFF.

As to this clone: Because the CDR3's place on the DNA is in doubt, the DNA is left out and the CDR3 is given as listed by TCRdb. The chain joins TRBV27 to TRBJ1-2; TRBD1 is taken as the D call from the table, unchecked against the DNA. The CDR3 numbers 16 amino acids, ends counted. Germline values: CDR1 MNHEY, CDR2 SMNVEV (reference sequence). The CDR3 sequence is CASSSFGQGANYGYPF.

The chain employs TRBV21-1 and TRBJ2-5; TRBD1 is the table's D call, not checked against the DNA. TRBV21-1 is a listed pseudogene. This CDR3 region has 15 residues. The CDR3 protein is CASSKWAAQEETQYF. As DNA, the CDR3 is TGTGCCAGCAGCAAATGGGCAGCACAAGAAGAGACCCAGTACTTC.

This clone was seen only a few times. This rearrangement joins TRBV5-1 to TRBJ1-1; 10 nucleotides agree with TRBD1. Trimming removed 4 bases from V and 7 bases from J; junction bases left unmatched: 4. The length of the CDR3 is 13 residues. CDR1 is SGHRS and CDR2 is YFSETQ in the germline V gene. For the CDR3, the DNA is TGCGCCAGCAGCCCGGACAGGGGGGGTGAAGCTTTCTTT. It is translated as CASSPDRGGEAFF. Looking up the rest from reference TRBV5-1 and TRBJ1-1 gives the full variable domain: KAGVTQTPRYLIKTRGQQVTLSCSPISGHRSVSWYQQTPGQGLQFLFEYFSETQRNKGNFPGRFSGRQFSNSRSEMNVSTLELGDSALYLCASSPDRGGEAFFGQGTRLTVV.

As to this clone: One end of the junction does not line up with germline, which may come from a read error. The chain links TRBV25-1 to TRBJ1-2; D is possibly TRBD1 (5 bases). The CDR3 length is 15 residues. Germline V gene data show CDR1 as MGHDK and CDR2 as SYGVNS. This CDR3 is CASSETGTLNYGYPF. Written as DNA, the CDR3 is TGTGCCAGCAGTGAAACCGGGACTCTCAACTATGGCTACCCCTTC.

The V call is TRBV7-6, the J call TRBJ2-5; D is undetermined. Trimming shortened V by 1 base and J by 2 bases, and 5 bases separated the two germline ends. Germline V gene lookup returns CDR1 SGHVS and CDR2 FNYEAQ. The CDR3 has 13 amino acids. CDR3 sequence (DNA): TGTGCCAGCAGCTTAGACAGACAAGAGACCCAGTACTTC. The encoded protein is CASSLDRQETQYF.

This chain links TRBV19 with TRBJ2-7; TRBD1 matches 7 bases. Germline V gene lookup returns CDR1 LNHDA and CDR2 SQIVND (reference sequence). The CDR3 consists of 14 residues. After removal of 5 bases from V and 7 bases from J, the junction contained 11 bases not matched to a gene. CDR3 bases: TGTGCCAGTAGTGTGACAGGGATCACCGGGGAGCAGTACTTC. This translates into CASSVTGITGEQYF.

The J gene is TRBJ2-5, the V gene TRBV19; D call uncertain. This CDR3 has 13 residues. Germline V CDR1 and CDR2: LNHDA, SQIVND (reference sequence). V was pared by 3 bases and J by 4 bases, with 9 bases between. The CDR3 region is CASSMIPGETQYF. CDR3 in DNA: TGTGCCAGTAGTATGATCCCCGGAGAGACCCAGTACTTC. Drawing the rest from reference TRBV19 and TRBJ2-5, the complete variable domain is DGGITQSPKYLFRKEGQNVTLSCEQNLNHDAMYWYRQDPGQGLRLIYYSQIVNDFQKGDIAEGYSVSREKKESFPLTVTSAQKNPTAFYLCASSMIPGETQYFGPGTRLLVL.

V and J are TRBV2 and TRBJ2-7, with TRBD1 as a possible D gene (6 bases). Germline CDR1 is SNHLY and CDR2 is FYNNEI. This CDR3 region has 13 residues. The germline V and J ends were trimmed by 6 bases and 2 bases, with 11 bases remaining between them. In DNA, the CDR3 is TGTGCCAGCAGAGTGGACAGAGCCTACGAGCAGTACTTC. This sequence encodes CASRVDRAYEQYF.

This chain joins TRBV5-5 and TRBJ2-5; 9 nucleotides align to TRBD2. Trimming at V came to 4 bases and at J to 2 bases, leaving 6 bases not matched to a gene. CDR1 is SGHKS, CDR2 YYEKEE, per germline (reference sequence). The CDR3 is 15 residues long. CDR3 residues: CASSIGLAGQETQYF. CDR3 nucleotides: TGTGCCAGCAGCATTGGGCTAGCGGGACAAGAGACCCAGTACTTC. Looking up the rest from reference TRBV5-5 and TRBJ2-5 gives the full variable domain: DAGVTQSPTHLIKTRGQQVTLRCSPISGHKSVSWYQQVLGQGPQFIFQYYEKEERGRGNFPDRFSARQFPNYSSELNVNALLLGDSALYLCASSIGLAGQETQYFGPGTRLLVL.

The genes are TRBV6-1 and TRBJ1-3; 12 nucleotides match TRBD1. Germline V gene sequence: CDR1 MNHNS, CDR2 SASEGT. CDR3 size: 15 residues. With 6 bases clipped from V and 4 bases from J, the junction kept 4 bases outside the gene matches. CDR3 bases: TGTGCCAGCAGGATGGGACAGGGGGCCGGAAACACCATATATTTT. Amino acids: CASRMGQGAGNTIYF.

The CDR3 sequence: CASSTGTGYQPQHF. For the CDR3, the DNA is TGTGCCAGCAGTACGGGGACAGGGTATCAGCCCCAGCATTTT. The rearrangement links TRBV6-5 to TRBJ1-5, with 9 bases identical to TRBD1. CDR1 is MNHEY and CDR2 is SVGAGI in the germline V gene. The length of the CDR3 is 14 residues. V trimming: 5 bases; J trimming: 5 bases; junction bases outside the gene matches: 4.

The DNA for the CDR3 is TGTGCCAGCAGCCGGGGACAGGGGGTCGACGAGCAGTACTTC. Protein product: CASSRGQGVDEQYF. V and J are TRBV4-2 and TRBJ2-7; 11 bases agree with TRBD1. This CDR3 has 14 amino acids. V dropped 4 bases and J dropped 5; count of bases not matched to a gene: 4. The V gene's germline CDR1 is LGHNA and CDR2 YNFKEQ.

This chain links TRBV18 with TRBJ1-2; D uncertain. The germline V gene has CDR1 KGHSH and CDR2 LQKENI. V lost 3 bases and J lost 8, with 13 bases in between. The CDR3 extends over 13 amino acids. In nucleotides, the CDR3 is TGTGCCAGCTCACCTCTGGAGGGAGTGGGCTACACCTTC. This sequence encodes CASSPLEGVGYTF.

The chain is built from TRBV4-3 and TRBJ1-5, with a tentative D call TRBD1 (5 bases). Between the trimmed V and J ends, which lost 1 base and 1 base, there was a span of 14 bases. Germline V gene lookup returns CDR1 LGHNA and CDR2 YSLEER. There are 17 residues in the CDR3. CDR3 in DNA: TGCGCCAGCAGCCAAGGGGGAAGGGGCCCCAGCAATCAGCCCCAGCATTTT. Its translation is CASSQGGRGPSNQPQHF.

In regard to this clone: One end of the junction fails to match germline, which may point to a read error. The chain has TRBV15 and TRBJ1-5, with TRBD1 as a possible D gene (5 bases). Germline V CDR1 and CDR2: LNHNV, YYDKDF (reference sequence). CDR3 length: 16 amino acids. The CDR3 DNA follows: TGTGCCACCAGCAGAGATCGGGGGTCCGGCAATCAGCCCCAGAATTTT. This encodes CATSRDRGSGNQPQNF.

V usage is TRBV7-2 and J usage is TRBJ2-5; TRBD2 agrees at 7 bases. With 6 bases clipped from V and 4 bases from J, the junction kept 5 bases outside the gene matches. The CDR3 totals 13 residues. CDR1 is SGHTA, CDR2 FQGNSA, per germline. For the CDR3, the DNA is TGTGCCAGCAGACCTGCTAGCGGAGAGACCCAGTACTTC. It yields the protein CASRPASGETQYF.

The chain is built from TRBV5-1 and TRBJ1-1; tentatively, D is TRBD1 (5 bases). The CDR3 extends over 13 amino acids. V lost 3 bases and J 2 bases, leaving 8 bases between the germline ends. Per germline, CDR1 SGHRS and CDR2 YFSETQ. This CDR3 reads CASSSQGNTEAFF. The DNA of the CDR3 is TGCGCCAGCAGCTCTCAGGGAAACACTGAAGCTTTCTTT.

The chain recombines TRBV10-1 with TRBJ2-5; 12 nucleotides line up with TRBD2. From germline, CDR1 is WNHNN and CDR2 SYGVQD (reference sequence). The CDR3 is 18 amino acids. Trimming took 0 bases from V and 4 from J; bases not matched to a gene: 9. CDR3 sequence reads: CASSESFLAGGRGETQYF. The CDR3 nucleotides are TGCGCCAGCAGTGAGTCGTTTCTAGCGGGGGGGCGGGGAGAGACCCAGTACTTC.

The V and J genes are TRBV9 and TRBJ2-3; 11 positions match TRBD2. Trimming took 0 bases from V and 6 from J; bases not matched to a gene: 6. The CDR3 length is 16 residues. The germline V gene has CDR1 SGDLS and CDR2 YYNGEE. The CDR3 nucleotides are TGTGCCAGCAGCGTAGGAGGGACTAGCGGAGGCGATACGCAGTATTTT. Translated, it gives CASSVGGTSGGDTQYF.

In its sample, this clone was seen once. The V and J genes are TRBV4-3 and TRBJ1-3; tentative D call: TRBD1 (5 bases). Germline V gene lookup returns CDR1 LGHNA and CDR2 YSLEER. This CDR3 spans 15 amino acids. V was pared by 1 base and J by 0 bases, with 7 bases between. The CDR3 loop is CASSQAGLSGNTIYF. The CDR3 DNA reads TGCGCCAGCAGCCAAGCGGGACTCTCTGGAAACACCATATATTTT.

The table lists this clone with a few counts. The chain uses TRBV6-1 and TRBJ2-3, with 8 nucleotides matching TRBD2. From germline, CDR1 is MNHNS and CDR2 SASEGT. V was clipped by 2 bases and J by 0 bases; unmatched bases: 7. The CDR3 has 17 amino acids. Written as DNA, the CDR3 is TGTGCCAGCAGTGAAAGAGGAGCGGGGGCTAGCACAGATACGCAGTATTTT. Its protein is CASSERGAGASTDTQYF.

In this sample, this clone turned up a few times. The CDR3 is CASSIDAVNTEAFF. The CDR3 DNA sequence: TGTGCCAGTAGTATTGATGCGGTGAACACTGAAGCTTTCTTT. V and J are TRBV19 and TRBJ1-1; D is uncertain. V was trimmed by 3 bases and J by 0 bases, leaving 8 bases between them. Per germline, CDR1 LNHDA and CDR2 SQIVND (reference sequence). CDR3 size: 14 residues. The full variable domain, rest sourced from reference TRBV19 and TRBJ1-1, is DGGITQSPKYLFRKEGQNVTLSCEQNLNHDAMYWYRQDPGQGLRLIYYSQIVNDFQKGDIAEGYSVSREKKESFPLTVTSAQKNPTAFYLCASSIDAVNTEAFFGQGTRLTVV.